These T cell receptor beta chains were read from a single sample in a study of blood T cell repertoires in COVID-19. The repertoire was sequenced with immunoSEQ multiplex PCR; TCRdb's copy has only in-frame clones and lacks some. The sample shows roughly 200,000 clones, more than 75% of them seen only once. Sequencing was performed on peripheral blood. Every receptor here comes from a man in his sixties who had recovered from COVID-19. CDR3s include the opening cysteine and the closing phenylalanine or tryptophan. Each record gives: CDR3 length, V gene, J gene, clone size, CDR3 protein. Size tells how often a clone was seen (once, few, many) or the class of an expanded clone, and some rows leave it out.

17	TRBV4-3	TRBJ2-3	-	CASSQDLSGGITDTQYF
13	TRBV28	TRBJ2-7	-	CASSENRGLKQYF
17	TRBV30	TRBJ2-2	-	CAWTSGVGGRHTGELFF
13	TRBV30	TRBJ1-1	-	CAWSSVGTRAAFF
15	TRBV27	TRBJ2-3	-	CASSPSSVVPDTQYF
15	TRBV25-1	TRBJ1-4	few	CASSGRDRGYEKLFF
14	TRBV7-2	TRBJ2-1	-	CASSPSRDTYEQFF
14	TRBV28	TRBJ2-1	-	CASRAGSLLHEQFF
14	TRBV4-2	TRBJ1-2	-	CASSPIGQNYGYTF
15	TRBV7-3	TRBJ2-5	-	CASSPRGTGGETQYF
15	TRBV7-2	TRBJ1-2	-	CASSRGGGANYGYTF
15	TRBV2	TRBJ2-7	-	CASSFGAGAEYEQYF
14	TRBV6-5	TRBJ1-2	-	CASSQDRGGSGYTF
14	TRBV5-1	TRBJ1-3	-	CASSPGETGNTIYF
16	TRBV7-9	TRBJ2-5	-	CASSLGHLRGQETQYF
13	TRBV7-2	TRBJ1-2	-	CASSTDRGYGYTF
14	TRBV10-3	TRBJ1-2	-	CAITRTGPNYGYTF
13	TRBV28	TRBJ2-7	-	CASRQGSSYEQYF
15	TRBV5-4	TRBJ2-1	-	CASTSRGSSYNEQFF
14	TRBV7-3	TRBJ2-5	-	CASSFQGGQETQYF
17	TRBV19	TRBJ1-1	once	CASSETGWIGLNTEAFF
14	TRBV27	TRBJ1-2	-	CASSLNQVDYGYTF
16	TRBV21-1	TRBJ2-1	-	CASSKCRVKICNEQFF
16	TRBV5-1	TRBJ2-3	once	CASSLLPGGGTDTQYF
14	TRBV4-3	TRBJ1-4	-	CASSQDTGEEKLFF
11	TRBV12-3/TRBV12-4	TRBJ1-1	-	CASSFRAEAFF
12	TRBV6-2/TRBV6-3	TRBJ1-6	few	CASSLLNSPLHF
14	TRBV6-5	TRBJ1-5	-	CATETGATNQPQHF
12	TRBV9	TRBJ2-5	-	CASSAGFETQYF
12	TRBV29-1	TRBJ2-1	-	CSAGQEYHEQFF
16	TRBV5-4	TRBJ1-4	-	CASSYRQAATNEKLFF
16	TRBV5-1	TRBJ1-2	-	CASTLTGRTLNYGYTF
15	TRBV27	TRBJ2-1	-	CASSTLAGVRNEQFF
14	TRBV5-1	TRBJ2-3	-	CASSFDRVGDTQYF
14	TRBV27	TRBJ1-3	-	CASSPSTGGNTIYF